This entry lists 13 T cell receptor beta chains sequenced from one sample in a study of T-cell memory formation after mild COVID-19 (dated by TCRdb to about 2021). The library came from 5' RACE. Data came from an Illumina NovaSeq 6000. The raw public data were reprocessed by TCRdb itself: fastp quality trimming at Q25, MiXCR clonotype calling, in-frame beta chains only. Duplicate CDR3 protein sequences are folded into a single record with the most common DNA and genes. This sample gives about 620,000 distinct CDR3 sequences in total; 15% to 20% of them show up just once. More than 10% of the sample lies in the top ten. Sequencing input: PBMCs or a T cell subset sorted from them (not recorded which). Every receptor here comes from an adult woman who had mild COVID-19 (a few samples of this study predate the infection). The sample titles of this study are shuffled in the database, so cell type and time point are left out; the donor was told from shared clones.

V is TRBV20-1 and J is TRBJ2-2; TRBD2 matches at 8 bases. Trimming cost V 7 bases and J 7 bases; bases outside gene matches: 5. The CDR3 is 12 amino acids. Germline CDR1 is DFQATT and CDR2 is SNEGSKA (reference sequence). DNA for the CDR3: TGCAGTGGCCGGACTAGCTTCGGGGAGCTGTTTTTT. Translating it yields CSGRTSFGELFF.

The chain recombines TRBV7-6 with TRBJ2-1; D possibly corresponds to TRBD2 (5 bases). Between the trimmed V and J ends, which lost 3 bases and 5 bases, there was a span of 11 bases. The CDR3 sequence is 14 residues long. The V gene's germline CDR1 is SGHVS and CDR2 FNYEAQ. CDR3 DNA: TGTGCCAGCAGCTTGTGGGGAGAGCACAATGAGCAGTTCTTC. Protein product: CASSLWGEHNEQFF.

A few counts support this clonotype. The chain is built from TRBV4-2 and TRBJ2-3; D is unclear. V was trimmed by 0 bases and J by 6 bases, leaving 13 bases between them. CDR3 size: 15 residues. The germline gives CDR1 LGHNA, CDR2 YNFKEQ. The CDR3 sequence is CASSQDRLSVDTQYF. The CDR3 nucleotides read TGTGCCAGCAGCCAAGATCGGTTATCGGTGGATACGCAGTATTTT.

This clonotype was counted a few times. The chain combines TRBV7-2 with TRBJ1-3; D is unclear. Deletions cut 0 bases from V and 11 bases from J, with 17 bases between. CDR1 is SGHTA, CDR2 FQGNSA, per germline. The CDR3 totals 15 residues. The CDR3 is CASSLALVDGDPIYF. CDR3 sequence (DNA): TGTGCCAGCAGCTTAGCGCTTGTGGACGGAGACCCCATATATTTT. Full variable domain (missing parts from reference TRBV7-2 and TRBJ1-3): GAGVSQSPSNKVTEKGKDVELRCDPISGHTALYWYRQSLGQGLEFLIYFQGNSAPDKSGLPSDRFSAERTGGSVSTLTIQRTQQEDSAVYLCASSLALVDGDPIYFGEGSWLTVV.

This clonotype was observed a few times. The chain links TRBV7-3 to TRBJ2-7, with 11 bases lining up with TRBD1. Losses at the gene ends were 0 bases for V and 2 bases for J; bases not matched to a gene: 0. The germline V gene has CDR1 SGHTA and CDR2 FQGTGA. The CDR3 consists of 15 residues. CDR3 bases: TGTGCCAGCAGCTTAACGGGACAGGGGGCCTACGAGCAGTACTTC. The encoded protein is CASSLTGQGAYEQYF.

V is TRBV24-1 and J is TRBJ2-7; D call uncertain. Deletions cut 9 bases from V and 0 bases from J, with 11 bases between. The germline gives CDR1 KGHDR, CDR2 SFDVKD. The length of the CDR3 is 13 residues. The chain's CDR3 is CATADTTSYEQYF. DNA for the CDR3: TGTGCCACCGCAGACACAACCTCCTACGAGCAGTACTTC.

The V and J genes are TRBV27 and TRBJ2-7; no reliable D call. The CDR3 is 13 amino acids. Trimming cost V 4 bases and J 4 bases, with 11 bases left between them. Per the germline V gene, CDR1 is MNHEY and CDR2 is SMNVEV (reference sequence). CDR3 in DNA: TGTGCCAGCAGTTCCCAAACGGGTTACGAGCAGTACTTC. Its protein product is CASSSQTGYEQYF.

The CDR3 is CASSFAGVGTDTQYF. CDR3 bases: TGTGCCAGCAGTTTTGCGGGAGTTGGCACAGATACGCAGTATTTT. This sequence joins TRBV6-5 and TRBJ2-3; TRBD2 agrees at 7 bases. Germline V gene data show CDR1 as MNHEY and CDR2 as SVGAGI. CDR3 length: 15 amino acids. Trimming at V came to 4 bases and at J to 1 base, leaving 5 bases not matched to a gene.

The V and J genes are TRBV20-1 and TRBJ2-7; TRBD2 agrees at 11 bases. The CDR3 extends over 16 amino acids. Germline CDR1 and CDR2: DFQATT and SNEGSKA (reference sequence). With 6 bases clipped from V and 2 bases from J, the junction kept 12 bases outside the gene matches. CDR3 amino acids: CSANLAGGTNTYEQYF. The CDR3 nucleotides are TGCAGTGCCAATCTAGCGGGGGGAACAAATACCTACGAGCAGTACTTC.

The rearrangement links TRBV4-3 to TRBJ2-7; TRBD2 agrees at 13 bases. Germline V lookup: CDR1 LGHNA, CDR2 YSLEER. The CDR3 loop spans 15 amino acids. The V segment lost 5 bases and the J segment 4 bases; nucleotides outside the gene matches: 5. The CDR3 nucleotides read TGCGCCAGCAGCGTGGGACTAGCGGGAAGATACGAGCAGTACTTC. This translates into CASSVGLAGRYEQYF.

The V gene is TRBV20-1, the J gene TRBJ1-2; no clear D gene. The CDR3 covers 14 residues. V was clipped by 0 bases and J by 8 bases, with 16 bases between them. Per germline, CDR1 DFQATT and CDR2 SNEGSKA (reference sequence). The chain's CDR3 is CSARDGPTSDGYTF. The DNA for the CDR3 is TGCAGTGCTAGAGATGGACCAACAAGTGACGGCTACACCTTC.

V usage is TRBV6-5 and J usage is TRBJ1-5; 9 bases fit TRBD1. The CDR3 is made up of 15 amino acids. The V segment lost 7 bases and the J segment 11 bases; nucleotides outside the gene matches: 15. Per the germline V gene, CDR1 is MNHEY and CDR2 is SVGAGI. The CDR3 DNA reads as TGTGCCAGCACCCCTCGAGACAGGGGGAGTGAAGCCCAGCATTTT. This translates into CASTPRDRGSEAQHF.

This clonotype was observed a handful of times. The chain uses TRBV27 and TRBJ1-5; maybe TRBD1 (5 bases). This CDR3 is 14 amino acids long. Germline CDR1 reads MNHEY; CDR2 reads SMNVEV (reference sequence). V lost 5 bases and J 7 bases, leaving 15 bases between the germline ends. This CDR3 reads CASSRVGGGQPQHF. In DNA form, the CDR3 reads TGTGCCAGCAGTCGGGTTGGGGGTGGCCAGCCCCAGCATTTT.